The 26 T cell receptor beta chains presented below share a single source sample, sequenced in a study of blood T cell repertoires in COVID-19. Method: immunoSEQ multiplex PCR; TCRdb's copy keeps in-frame clones and lacks some. The sample lists approximately 360,000 clones, roughly 89% seen once, with about 6.8% in the top ten. What was sequenced was peripheral blood. Receptor source: a man between 18 and 29 years old with active or convalescent COVID-19.

The rearrangement joins TRBV28 to TRBJ1-5, with 8 bases lining up with TRBD1. Per the germline V gene, CDR1 is MDHEN and CDR2 is SYDVKM. The CDR3 totals 17 residues. V shed 5 bases, J shed 4 bases, and the junction held 13 bases outside the gene matches. The CDR3 coding sequence is TGTGCCAGCAGTGTTAGACAGGGGATATTGGAAAATCAGCCCCAGCATTTT. This gives the protein CASSVRQGILENQPQHF.

This clone was picked up one time. The genes are TRBV7-7 and TRBJ2-2, with 9 bases identical to TRBD2. The CDR3 covers 16 residues. V was pared by 1 base and J by 5 bases, with 5 bases of the junction left unmatched. Germline V CDR1 and CDR2: SSHAT, FNYEAQ (reference sequence). CDR3 protein: CASSLVSGGSTGELFF. CDR3 bases: TGTGCCAGCAGCTTAGTTAGCGGGGGTTCTACCGGGGAGCTGTTTTTT.

This rearrangement joins TRBV7-9 to TRBJ1-5, with TRBD1 matching 7 bases. Germline CDR1 is SEHNR and CDR2 is FQNEAQ (reference sequence). The CDR3 extends over 16 amino acids. Losses at the gene ends were 0 bases for V and 0 bases for J; bases not matched to a gene: 2. CDR3 in amino acids: CASSLARGDSNQPQHF. The CDR3 DNA sequence: TGTGCCAGCAGCTTAGCCAGGGGGGATAGCAATCAGCCCCAGCATTTT.

V gene TRBV9 combines with J gene TRBJ1-4; no clear D. Germline-derived CDR1 and CDR2 are SGDLS and YYNGEE. Trimming pared 0 bases from V and 12 bases from J, leaving 9 bases between. The CDR3 length is 12 residues. Here the CDR3 reads CASSVGVGELFF. The CDR3 DNA follows: TGTGCCAGCAGCGTAGGGGTCGGGGAACTGTTTTTT.

As concerns this clone: This sample also contains other DNA sequences that code for the same CDR3. The chain employs TRBV5-1 and TRBJ1-2; the match to TRBD1 covers 8 bases. Germline trimming cut 4 bases from V and 5 bases from J; bases unmatched to any gene: 10. Germline V gene data show CDR1 as SGHRS and CDR2 as YFSETQ. The CDR3 loop spans 15 amino acids. The CDR3 is CASSPGTGGGYGYTF. CDR3 nucleotides: TGCGCCAGCAGCCCGGGGACAGGAGGAGGGTATGGCTACACCTTC.

The J gene is TRBJ2-3, the V gene TRBV6-4; TRBD2 aligns across 9 bases. The V and J ends lost 3 bases and 0 bases, in that order; junction bases with no gene match: 4. CDR3 length equals 16 residues. Germline loops: CDR1 MRHNA, CDR2 SNTAGT. The CDR3 coding sequence is TGTGCCAGCAGTGAGGCTAGCGGGGCCAGCACAGATACGCAGTATTTT. This translates into CASSEASGASTDTQYF.

The chain carries TRBV7-3 and TRBJ2-3, with 8 bases matching TRBD2. The CDR3 is made up of 16 amino acids. The V and J ends lost 0 bases and 6 bases, in that order; junction bases with no gene match: 8. Germline V gene lookup returns CDR1 SGHTA and CDR2 FQGTGA. CDR3 sequence reads: CASSLTPSGSRDTQYF. The CDR3 DNA reads TGTGCCAGCAGCTTAACCCCAAGCGGGAGTCGCGATACGCAGTATTTT.

The V and J genes are TRBV7-3 and TRBJ2-1; TRBD2 matches 12 bases. The J segment lost 5 bases and the V segment lost 1 base, leaving 3 bases of the junction unmatched. This CDR3 is built from 16 residues. The V gene's germline CDR1 is SGHTA and CDR2 FQGTGA. The DNA of the CDR3 is TGTGCCAGCAGCTTAAGGCCTAGCGGGGGGGACAATGAGCAGTTCTTC. Amino acids: CASSLRPSGGDNEQFF.

V and J are TRBV24-1 and TRBJ2-7; 8 bases match TRBD2. The ends lost 4 bases at V and 4 bases at J; junction bases unmatched: 8. Germline-derived CDR1 and CDR2 are KGHDR and SFDVKD. The CDR3 contains 15 residues. CDR3 amino acids: CATSDPGLGTYEQYF. The CDR3 coding sequence is TGTGCCACCAGTGACCCGGGACTAGGGACTTACGAGCAGTACTTC.

The chain links TRBV5-3 to TRBJ2-1, with 15 bases matching TRBD2. TRBV5-3 is sorted into the ORF group, with uncertain function. The CDR3 contains 18 residues. Trimming took 4 bases from V and 7 from J; bases not matched to a gene: 12. The CDR3 DNA is TGTGCCAGAAGCAGGCACTGGGGACTAGCGGGGGGTAAGAATGAGCAGTTCTTC. It encodes CARSRHWGLAGGKNEQFF.

V and J are TRBV29-1 and TRBJ2-7, with D unresolved. Germline CDR1 SQVTM, CDR2 ANQGSEA. Trimming removed 7 bases at V and 2 bases at J, with 18 bases between. The CDR3 is made up of 14 amino acids. Here the CDR3 DNA reads TGCAGCGGCAGACACTCACCCCCTCCCTACGAGCAGTACTTC. It is translated as CSGRHSPPPYEQYF.

The chain has TRBV29-1 and TRBJ1-1; 7 bases are a match to TRBD1. The V and J ends lost 6 bases and 4 bases, in that order; junction bases with no gene match: 14. There are 15 residues in the CDR3. Germline CDR1 SQVTM, CDR2 ANQGSEA. The CDR3 coding sequence is TGCAGCGTAAGGGACAGTCTGAGTATTTCCACTGAAGCTTTCTTT. This translates into CSVRDSLSISTEAFF.

The genes are TRBV7-2 and TRBJ2-7, with D possibly TRBD2 on 6 matching bases. The CDR3 loop spans 15 amino acids. The V gene's germline CDR1 is SGHTA and CDR2 FQGNSA. V dropped 5 bases and J dropped 4 bases, with 18 bases sitting between them. CDR3: CASSLGLLGGYEQYF. The CDR3 nucleotides read TGTGCCAGCAGCCTTGGCTTACTGGGGGGATACGAGCAGTACTTC.

This clone was observed a handful of times. The rearrangement joins TRBV9 to TRBJ2-2; 9 nucleotides align to TRBD1. This CDR3 has 15 amino acids. Germline V gene lookup returns CDR1 SGDLS and CDR2 YYNGEE. Trimming cost V 3 bases and J 5 bases; bases outside gene matches: 5. CDR3 bases: TGTGCCAGCAGCGAGGGACAGGGATATACCGGGGAGCTGTTTTTT. Encoded protein: CASSEGQGYTGELFF.

V is TRBV2 and J is TRBJ2-2; D gene uncertain. V lost 7 bases to trimming and J lost 5 bases, with 11 bases between them. The CDR3 extends over 13 amino acids. Germline V gene lookup returns CDR1 SNHLY and CDR2 FYNNEI. CDR3 bases: TGTGCCAGCACCCCCCAGTATACCGGGGAGCTGTTTTTT. It specifies CASTPQYTGELFF.

This clone has only a few counts. This chain uses TRBV7-2 with TRBJ1-1, with D maybe TRBD1 (6 bases). The CDR3 totals 12 residues. V was clipped by 3 bases and J by 10 bases, with 12 bases between them. Germline loops: CDR1 SGHTA, CDR2 FQGNSA. CDR3 sequence reads: CASSFSRDTAFF. CDR3 nucleotides: TGTGCCAGCAGCTTCTCAAGGGACACAGCTTTCTTT.

The chain employs TRBV4-1 and TRBJ1-6; 11 positions agree with TRBD1. V trimming: 1 base; J trimming: 3 bases; junction bases outside the gene matches: 8. Germline V gene sequence: CDR1 MGHRA, CDR2 YSYEKL. The CDR3 covers 19 residues. The CDR3 nucleotides read TGCGCCAGCAGCCAAGGCCGCGGACAGGGGGCAAACTATAATTCACCCCTCCACTTT. Protein product: CASSQGRGQGANYNSPLHF.

This chain joins TRBV3-1 (or the pseudogene TRBV3-2) and TRBJ1-5; the D is unclear. CDR1 and CDR2 (germline): LGHDT, YNNKEL (reference sequence). V lost 2 bases, J lost 2 bases, and 7 bases lay in between. The CDR3 totals 14 residues. CDR3 residues: CASSQNQGNQPQHF. The CDR3 DNA reads as TGTGCCAGCAGCCAAAACCAGGGCAATCAGCCCCAGCATTTT.

This clone was picked up one time. The V and J genes are TRBV20-1 and TRBJ1-1; 7 bases match TRBD1. The CDR3 is 11 amino acids. V lost 3 bases and J lost 7; bases outside the gene matches: 2. Germline V gives CDR1 DFQATT, CDR2 SNEGSKA (reference sequence). The chain's CDR3 is CSASRQGEAFF. Written as DNA, the CDR3 is TGCAGTGCTAGTCGACAGGGTGAAGCTTTCTTT.

The chain uses TRBV19 and TRBJ2-4; the match to TRBD2 covers 7 bases. The CDR3 sequence is 16 residues long. CDR1 LNHDA and CDR2 SQIVND come from the germline V gene (reference sequence). Trimming cost V 5 bases and J 3 bases; bases outside gene matches: 10. The CDR3 region is CASSPGRAFFKNIQYF. The CDR3 coding sequence is TGTGCCAGTAGTCCGGGGAGGGCCTTTTTCAAAAACATTCAGTACTTC.

This chain joins TRBV7-3 and TRBJ2-2; D remains ambiguous. The CDR3 is made up of 12 amino acids. Trimming shortened V by 4 bases and J by 7 bases, and 7 bases separated the two germline ends. The germline V gene encodes CDR1 SGHTA and CDR2 FQGTGA. Here the CDR3 DNA reads TGTGCCAGCAGCTCTGGCTTCGGGGAGCTGTTTTTT. Translating it yields CASSSGFGELFF.

In its sample, this clone was seen once. The chain recombines TRBV5-1 with TRBJ1-5, with 8 positions matching TRBD1. The CDR3 runs 16 residues. The junction had 5 bases not matched to a gene; V was cut back by 0 bases and J by 3 bases. CDR1 and CDR2 (germline): SGHRS, YFSETQ. CDR3 nucleotide sequence: TGCGCCAGCAGCTTGGGGGGGACAGGTCTCAATCAGCCCCAGCATTTT. This encodes CASSLGGTGLNQPQHF.

V and J are TRBV9 and TRBJ2-1; TRBD2 agrees at 12 bases. Trimming took 1 base from V and 7 from J; bases not matched to a gene: 3. Germline CDR1 is SGDLS and CDR2 is YYNGEE. The CDR3 totals 15 residues. The CDR3: CASSVLAGGRNEQFF. In DNA form, the CDR3 reads TGTGCCAGCAGCGTACTAGCGGGAGGGAGGAATGAGCAGTTCTTC. The complete variable domain, with remaining parts taken from reference TRBV9 and TRBJ2-1, reads DSGVTQTPKHLITATGQRVTLRCSPRSGDLSVYWYQQSLDQGLQFLIQYYNGEERAKGNILERFSAQQFPDLHSELNLSSLELGDSALYFCASSVLAGGRNEQFFGPGTRLTVL.

The gene calls are TRBV7-9 and TRBJ2-4, with D maybe TRBD2 (6 bases). The V gene lost 3 bases and the J gene lost 0 bases, with 12 bases spanning the gap. Germline V lookup: CDR1 SEHNR, CDR2 FQNEAQ (reference sequence). This CDR3 has 16 amino acids. CDR3 amino acids: CASSFLTGVAKNIQYF. For the CDR3, the DNA is TGTGCCAGCAGCTTTTTGACGGGAGTAGCCAAAAACATTCAGTACTTC.

This rearrangement joins TRBV7-9 to TRBJ2-7; possible D gene TRBD2, 6 bases. The CDR3 length is 13 residues. V was clipped by 1 base and J by 5 bases, with 9 bases between them. Germline values: CDR1 SEHNR, CDR2 FQNEAQ (reference sequence). CDR3 nucleotides: TGTGCCAGCAGCTTAGGGGCGGGAAACGAGCAGTACTTC. This encodes CASSLGAGNEQYF.

The V call is TRBV9, the J call TRBJ2-1, with a tentative D call TRBD2 (6 bases). CDR1 and CDR2 from the germline V gene are SGDLS and YYNGEE. This CDR3 comprises 15 residues. The V end was cut by 3 bases, the J end by 2 bases, with 12 bases between. CDR3 bases: TGTGCCAGCAGCGGGACGGGAGTACCCTACAATGAGCAGTTCTTC. Translating it yields CASSGTGVPYNEQFF. The full variable domain, with the rest looked up from reference TRBV9 and TRBJ2-1, is DSGVTQTPKHLITATGQRVTLRCSPRSGDLSVYWYQQSLDQGLQFLIQYYNGEERAKGNILERFSAQQFPDLHSELNLSSLELGDSALYFCASSGTGVPYNEQFFGPGTRLTVL.